This TCR beta chain was sequenced for a study of T-cell memory formation after mild COVID-19 (dated by TCRdb to the early 2020s). Some background on the complete study: Most TCR sequence clusters were specific to one of the two donors. T-cell clones expanding and contracting after mild COVID-19 in a couple of donors were tracked by longitudinal TCRalpha and TCRbeta repertoire sequencing. The cohort comprised two young, previously healthy adult volunteers, one female and one male. General findings and caveats noted by the study authors: The study covered only a couple of mild cases, and larger cohorts including severe cases with pre-infection samples were considered necessary. Contracting CD4+ clones were located mainly in the CM and EM memory subsets, whereas CD8+ clones were found to be enriched in EMRA. Clones that contracted from day 15 to 85 showed balanced CD4/CD8 phenotypes, whereas a second wave of clones that expanded from day 15 to 37 leaned towards CD4+. Some responding clones were found in pre-infection memory, which suggests that pre-existing cross-reactive memory T cells took part in the SARS-CoV-2 response. The second-wave clones that peaked on day 37 were not confirmed to be SARS-CoV-2 specific.

The data were produced on an Illumina NovaSeq 6000. TCRalpha and TCRbeta cDNA libraries were constructed by 5'RACE with constant-segment primers, with sample barcodes and unique molecular identifiers being introduced. RNA was extracted from every sample with Trizol reagent. The libraries were amplified in two PCR steps, and the second step added a second sample barcode and Illumina TruSeq adapters. Sequencing of libraries was performed on an Illumina NovaSeq with 2 x 150 bp paired-end reads. From the authors' description of their analysis: The reads were demultiplexed and collapsed into UMI-guided consensus sequences using migec v1.2.7. With mixcr v2.1.11, UMI consensuses were aligned to TRA and TRB V and J templates and assembled into clonotypes. A clonotype was counted as expanded or contracted only if both edgeR and NoisET called the change significant, with noise models trained on biological replicates. For edgeR calls, the thresholds were a false discovery rate-adjusted p below 0.01 and a log2 fold-change of 1. As an exploratory analysis of dynamics, PCA with hierarchical clustering was applied to max-normalized trajectories of the 1000 most abundant clonotypes. Separately sequenced CD4+ and CD8+ repertoires were used to assign a CD4 or CD8 phenotype to each responding clone. TCRdb itself trimmed the public reads at Q25 with fastp, ran MiXCR and retained productive beta chains. Entries are consolidated by CDR3 protein sequence, retaining the most common genes and DNA. TCRdb's processing, not the study's, gives the V and J calls here. Counted in this sample were 250,000 to 400,000 distinct CDR3 sequences; roughly an eighth of them appeared once. The ten largest clones take up around a fifth of the sample.

Ficoll-Paque density gradient centrifugation was the method used to isolate PBMCs. Counted from cysteine to phenylalanine, this CDR3 has 14 amino acids. Only the CDR3 portion is preserved as DNA: 42 bases, with reading frame beginning at the first base. CDR1 and CDR2 were assigned from the germline V gene as SGHRS and YFSETQ. V ends up 1 base short and J 4 bases short, with an unmatched junction base count of 3. This clonotype showed up just a few times. What antigen it recognizes has not been identified. Per-nucleotide qualities are absent, and no much larger clonotype sits a single base away. Input material: PBMCs or a T cell subset sorted from them (not recorded which). This chain is built from TRBV5-1 and TRBJ2-3; TRBD1 matches 7 bases in the middle. The receptor was isolated from a man aged 18 to 29 who had mild COVID-19 (a few samples of this study predate the infection). The sample titles of this study are shuffled in the database, so cell type and time point are left out; the donor was told from shared clones. The CDR3 reads CASSLNRGPDTQYF. The DNA sequence reads TGCGCCAGCAGCTTGAACAGGGGACCAGATACGCAGTATTTT.